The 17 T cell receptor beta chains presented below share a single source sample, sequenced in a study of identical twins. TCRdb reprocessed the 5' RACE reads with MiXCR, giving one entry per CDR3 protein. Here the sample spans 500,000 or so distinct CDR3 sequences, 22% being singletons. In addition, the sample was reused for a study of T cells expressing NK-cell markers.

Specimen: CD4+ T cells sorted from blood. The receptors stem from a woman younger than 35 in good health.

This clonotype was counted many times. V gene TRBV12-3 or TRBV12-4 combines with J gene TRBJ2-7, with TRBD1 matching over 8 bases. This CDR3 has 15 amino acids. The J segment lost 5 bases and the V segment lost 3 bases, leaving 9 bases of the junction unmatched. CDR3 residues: CASSFRRTGSHEQYF. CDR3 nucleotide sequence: TGTGCCAGCAGTTTTAGGAGGACAGGGTCCCACGAGCAGTACTTC.

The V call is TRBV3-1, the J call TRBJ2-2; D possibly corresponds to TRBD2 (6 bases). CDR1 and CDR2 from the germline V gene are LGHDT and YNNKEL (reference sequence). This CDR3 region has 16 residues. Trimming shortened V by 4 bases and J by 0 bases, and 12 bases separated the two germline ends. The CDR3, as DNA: TGTGCCAGCAGCCTGGGCCTAGCGACGAACACCGGGGAGCTGTTTTTT. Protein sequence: CASSLGLATNTGELFF.

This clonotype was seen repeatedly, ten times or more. CDR3 bases: TGTGCCAGCAGTTTTGACCCCGGACAGGGGAGGACTGAAGCTTTCTTT. Protein product: CASSFDPGQGRTEAFF. The V call is TRBV12-3 or TRBV12-4, the J call TRBJ1-1; TRBD1 matches at 9 bases. V was pared by 3 bases and J by 5 bases, with 10 bases of the junction left unmatched. The CDR3 runs to 16 residues.

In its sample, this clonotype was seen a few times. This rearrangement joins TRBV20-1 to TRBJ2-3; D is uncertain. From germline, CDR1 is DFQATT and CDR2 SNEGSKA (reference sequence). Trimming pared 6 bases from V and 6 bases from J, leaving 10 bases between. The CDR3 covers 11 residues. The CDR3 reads CSAESGDTQYF. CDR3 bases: TGCAGTGCCGAGTCCGGGGATACGCAGTATTTT.

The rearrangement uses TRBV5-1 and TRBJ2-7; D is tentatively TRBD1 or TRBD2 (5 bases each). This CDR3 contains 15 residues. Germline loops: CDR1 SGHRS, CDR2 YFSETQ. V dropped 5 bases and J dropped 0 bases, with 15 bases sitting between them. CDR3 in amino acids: CASRPVPGSSYEQYF. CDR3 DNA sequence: TGCGCCAGCAGGCCAGTCCCAGGGAGCTCCTACGAGCAGTACTTC. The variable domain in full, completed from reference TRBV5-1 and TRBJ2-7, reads KAGVTQTPRYLIKTRGQQVTLSCSPISGHRSVSWYQQTPGQGLQFLFEYFSETQRNKGNFPGRFSGRQFSNSRSEMNVSTLELGDSALYLCASRPVPGSSYEQYFGPGTRLTVT.

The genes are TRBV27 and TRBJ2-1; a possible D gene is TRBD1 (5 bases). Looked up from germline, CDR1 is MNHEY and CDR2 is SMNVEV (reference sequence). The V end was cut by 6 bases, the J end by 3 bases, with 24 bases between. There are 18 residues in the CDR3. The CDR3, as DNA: TGTGCCAGCAGGACTCCGTTCAGGCAGGGTAGGGACTACAATGAGCAGTTCTTC. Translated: CASRTPFRQGRDYNEQFF.

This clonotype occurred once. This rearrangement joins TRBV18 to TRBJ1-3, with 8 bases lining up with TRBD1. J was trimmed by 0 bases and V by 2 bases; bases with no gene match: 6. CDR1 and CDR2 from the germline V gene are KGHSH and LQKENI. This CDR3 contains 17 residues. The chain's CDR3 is CASSPSSGQVSGNTIYF. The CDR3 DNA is TGTGCCAGCTCACCATCTTCGGGACAGGTCTCTGGAAACACCATATATTTT.

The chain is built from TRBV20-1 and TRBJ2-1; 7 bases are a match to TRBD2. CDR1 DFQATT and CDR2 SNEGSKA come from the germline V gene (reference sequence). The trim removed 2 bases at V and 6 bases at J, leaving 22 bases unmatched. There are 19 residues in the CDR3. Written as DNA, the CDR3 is TGCAGTGCTAGACTCCCTTTCCTCTTAGCGGGTGAGGGGCGCAATGAGCAGTTCTTC. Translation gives CSARLPFLLAGEGRNEQFF.

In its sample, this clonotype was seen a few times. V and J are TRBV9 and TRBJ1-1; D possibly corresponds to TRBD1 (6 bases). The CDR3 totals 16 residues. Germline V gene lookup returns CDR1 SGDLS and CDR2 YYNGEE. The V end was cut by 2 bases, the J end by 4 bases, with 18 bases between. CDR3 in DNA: TGTGCCAGCAGCGTCTCAAGGGGGACCTGGGGCACTGAAGCTTTCTTT. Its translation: CASSVSRGTWGTEAFF. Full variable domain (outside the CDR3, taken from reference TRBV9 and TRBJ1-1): DSGVTQTPKHLITATGQRVTLRCSPRSGDLSVYWYQQSLDQGLQFLIQYYNGEERAKGNILERFSAQQFPDLHSELNLSSLELGDSALYFCASSVSRGTWGTEAFFGQGTRLTVV.

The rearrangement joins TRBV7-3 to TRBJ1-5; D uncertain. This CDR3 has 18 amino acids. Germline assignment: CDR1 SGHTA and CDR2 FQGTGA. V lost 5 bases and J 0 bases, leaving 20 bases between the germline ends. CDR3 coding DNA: TGTGCCAGCAGCCGTCCGCCGCGGAGGGAAGGTAGCAATCAGCCCCAGCATTTT. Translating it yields CASSRPPRREGSNQPQHF.

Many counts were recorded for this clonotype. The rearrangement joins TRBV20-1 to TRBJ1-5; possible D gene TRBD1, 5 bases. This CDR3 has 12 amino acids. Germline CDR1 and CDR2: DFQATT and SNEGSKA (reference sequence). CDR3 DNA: TGCAGCGCCGGGCAGGGCGATCAGCCCCAGCATTTT. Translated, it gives CSAGQGDQPQHF.

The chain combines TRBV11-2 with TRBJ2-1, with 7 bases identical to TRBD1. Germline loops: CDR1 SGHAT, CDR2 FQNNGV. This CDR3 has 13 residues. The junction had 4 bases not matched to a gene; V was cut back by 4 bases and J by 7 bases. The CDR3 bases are TGTGCCAGCAGCTCCCGGACAGGAAATGAGCAGTTCTTC. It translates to CASSSRTGNEQFF.

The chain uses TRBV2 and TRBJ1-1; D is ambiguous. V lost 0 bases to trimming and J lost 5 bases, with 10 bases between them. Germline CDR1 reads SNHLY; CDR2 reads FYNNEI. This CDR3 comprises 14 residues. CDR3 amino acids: CASSEAWIGTEAFF. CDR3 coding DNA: TGTGCCAGCAGTGAAGCGTGGATCGGAACTGAAGCTTTCTTT.

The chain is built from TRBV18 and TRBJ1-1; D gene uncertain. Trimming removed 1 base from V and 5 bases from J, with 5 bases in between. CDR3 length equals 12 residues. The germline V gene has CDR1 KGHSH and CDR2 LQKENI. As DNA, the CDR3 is TGTGCCAGCTCACCACGGTTTACTGAAGCTTTCTTT. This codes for CASSPRFTEAFF.

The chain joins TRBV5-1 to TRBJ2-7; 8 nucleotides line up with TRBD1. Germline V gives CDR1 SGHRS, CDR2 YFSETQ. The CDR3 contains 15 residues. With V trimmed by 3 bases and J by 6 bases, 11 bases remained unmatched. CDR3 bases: TGCGCCAGCAGCTGGGGGAACGGACAGGGTTCCGAGCAGTACTTC. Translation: CASSWGNGQGSEQYF. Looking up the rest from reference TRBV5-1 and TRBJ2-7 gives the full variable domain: KAGVTQTPRYLIKTRGQQVTLSCSPISGHRSVSWYQQTPGQGLQFLFEYFSETQRNKGNFPGRFSGRQFSNSRSEMNVSTLELGDSALYLCASSWGNGQGSEQYFGPGTRLTVT.

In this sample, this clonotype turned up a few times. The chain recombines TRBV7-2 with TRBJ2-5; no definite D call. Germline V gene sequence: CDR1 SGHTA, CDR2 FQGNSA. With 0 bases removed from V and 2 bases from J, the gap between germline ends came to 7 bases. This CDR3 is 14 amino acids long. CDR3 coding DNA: TGTGCCAGCAGCTTAGCGGGTCTTCAAGAGACCCAGTACTTC. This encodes CASSLAGLQETQYF.

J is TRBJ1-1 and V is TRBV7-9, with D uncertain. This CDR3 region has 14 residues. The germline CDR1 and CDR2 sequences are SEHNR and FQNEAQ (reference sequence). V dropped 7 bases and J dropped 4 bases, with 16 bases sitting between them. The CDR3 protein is CASISGLPGTEAFF. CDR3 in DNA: TGTGCCAGCATCTCGGGCTTGCCGGGCACTGAAGCTTTCTTT.